A single T cell receptor beta chain is shown here with its context. This specimen belongs to a study of glioma-infiltrating T cells after dendritic cell vaccination. V was shortened by 2 bases and J by 5 bases, with 9 bases between the two germline ends. Looked up from germline, CDR1 is SGHTA and CDR2 is FQGTGA. The CDR3 has 13 amino acids. Sequencing used immunoSEQ multiplex PCR; TCRdb keeps in-frame clones, though not all of them. The repertoire consists of about 92,000 clones, with 85% to 90% occurring once and the leading ten covering approximately 14%. The clonotype was recovered from a human donor with glioblastoma. Sequencing used blood, obtained before dendritic cell vaccination. The chain is built from TRBV7-3 and TRBJ2-5; unclear D gene. The CDR3 loop reads CASSLQVFETQYF. The DNA of the CDR3 is TGTGCCAGCAGCTTACAGGTCTTTGAGACCCAGTACTTC.